The 5 T cell receptor beta chains listed next were all sequenced from one sample in a study of post-analysis software for immune sequencing data. Findings and limits, study-wide: Four or five TRBV segments, including TRBV5-6, TRBV5-1 and TRBV20-1, were more frequent in patients than controls.

These receptors' antigens are unknown. Unique molecular identifiers were present in the TCR beta cDNA libraries. In TCRdb, the PCR reads were re-called with MiXCR into one record per CDR3 protein. The sample lists 700,000 to 900,000 distinct CDR3 sequences, roughly 50% occurring once. The sequencing input was blood. The receptors were gathered from a girl under 18 with multiple sclerosis.

This clonotype was counted between two and nine times. The CDR3 DNA sequence: TGCAGTGCTCAGGACAGGGCCTACGGGTACGAGCAGTACTTC. Amino acids: CSAQDRAYGYEQYF. V usage is TRBV20-1 and J usage is TRBJ2-7; 8 bases align to TRBD1. The CDR3 covers 14 residues. With V trimmed by 5 bases and J by 4 bases, 10 bases remained unmatched. The germline CDR1 and CDR2 sequences are DFQATT and SNEGSKA (reference sequence).

The chain combines TRBV7-2 with TRBJ2-3; TRBD2 is a possible D gene (6 bases). Germline values: CDR1 SGHTA, CDR2 FQGNSA. The CDR3 spans 15 residues. V was cut by 0 bases and J by 7 bases, with 14 bases left in between. This CDR3 is CASSLAGGRIHTQYF. CDR3 bases: TGTGCCAGCAGCTTAGCGGGAGGAAGAATTCATACGCAGTATTTT.

The chain joins TRBV28 to TRBJ2-3; 11 bases align to TRBD2. Losses at the gene ends were 6 bases for V and 0 bases for J; bases not matched to a gene: 5. Germline values: CDR1 MDHEN, CDR2 SYDVKM. The CDR3 runs to 16 residues. The CDR3 sequence: CASSPGLAASTDTQYF. As DNA, the CDR3 is TGTGCCAGCAGCCCGGGACTAGCGGCGAGCACAGATACGCAGTATTTT.

On this clonotype itself: At one boundary the junction diverges from the germline segment, which might be a read error. The rearrangement uses TRBV15 and TRBJ2-3; D is tentatively TRBD1 or TRBD2 (5 bases each). Germline V CDR1 and CDR2: LNHNV, YYDKDF (reference sequence). The CDR3 has 16 residues. The CDR3 region has the DNA TGTACCACCAGCAGAGAGGGGAAGCGGCGCACAGATACGCAGTATTTT. Translated: CTTSREGKRRTDTQYF.

The chain combines TRBV7-2 with TRBJ1-2; 9 nucleotides match TRBD1. V dropped 3 bases and J dropped 5; count of bases not matched to a gene: 4. CDR3 length: 14 residues. CDR1 SGHTA and CDR2 FQGNSA come from the germline V gene. The CDR3 DNA reads TGTGCCAGCAGCTTCTCGGACAGGGGTTATGGCTACACCTTC. This sequence encodes CASSFSDRGYGYTF.